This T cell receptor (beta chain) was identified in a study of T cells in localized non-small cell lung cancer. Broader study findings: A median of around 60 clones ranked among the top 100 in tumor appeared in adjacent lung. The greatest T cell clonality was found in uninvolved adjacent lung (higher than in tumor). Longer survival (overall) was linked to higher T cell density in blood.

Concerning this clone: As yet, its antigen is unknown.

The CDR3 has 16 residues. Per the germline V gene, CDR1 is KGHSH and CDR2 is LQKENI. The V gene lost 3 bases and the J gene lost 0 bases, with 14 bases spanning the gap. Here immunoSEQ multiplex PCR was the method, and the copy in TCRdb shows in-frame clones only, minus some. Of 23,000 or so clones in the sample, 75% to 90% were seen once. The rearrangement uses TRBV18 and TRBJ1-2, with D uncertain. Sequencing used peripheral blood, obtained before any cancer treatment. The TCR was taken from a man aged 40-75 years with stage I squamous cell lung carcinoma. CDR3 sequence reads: CASSPPSGKTNYGYTF. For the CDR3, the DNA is TGTGCCAGCTCACCTCCGTCAGGAAAGACTAACTATGGCTACACCTTC.